These 3 T cell receptor beta chains share one sample of origin, sequenced in a study of human T cells and chemical hapten exposure. Regarding time point: healthy volunteer bleed at 2 weeks. Unfractionated whole blood yielded the extracted total RNA. In TCRdb, the RACE reads were re-called with MiXCR into one record per CDR3 protein. The sample contains about 31,000 distinct CDR3 sequences, 6.5% to 8.5% of which appear only once. Sequenced: whole blood. These receptors all come from a human donor in good health. Some clones in this sample may be carry-over from other donors' samples.

This clonotype was seen a few times. The chain has TRBV2 and TRBJ1-5; no clear D gene. Per the germline V gene, CDR1 is SNHLY and CDR2 is FYNNEI. V dropped 1 base and J dropped 7 bases, with 11 bases sitting between them. There are 14 residues in the CDR3. The chain's CDR3 is CASSEGGSEQPQHF. The CDR3 nucleotides are TGTGCCAGCAGTGAAGGCGGGAGTGAACAGCCCCAGCATTTT.

There are a few counts of this clonotype. The genes are TRBV6-6 and TRBJ2-7; 8 bases are shared with TRBD1. The CDR3 has 15 amino acids. Losses at the gene ends were 6 bases for V and 1 base for J; bases not matched to a gene: 8. Looked up from germline, CDR1 is MNHNY and CDR2 is SVGAGI (reference sequence). As DNA, the CDR3 is TGTGCCAGCAGCTCCGGACAGGGTAGTTCCTACGAGCAGTACTTC. This encodes CASSSGQGSSYEQYF.

CDR3 sequence reads: CASSYRGTNTEAFF. The CDR3 DNA sequence: TGTGCCAGCAGTTACAGGGGGACGAACACTGAAGCTTTCTTT. The V call is TRBV6-5, the J call TRBJ1-1, with D possibly matching TRBD1 (6 bases). The V gene lost 2 bases and the J gene lost 1 base, with 8 bases spanning the gap. CDR3 length: 14 amino acids. Germline CDR1 reads MNHEY; CDR2 reads SVGAGI.